This T cell receptor beta chain stems from a study of blood T cells in healthy people across ages. The authors ran a second PCR of roughly 6 to 12 cycles using a sample-barcoded 5' primer and a J-beta primer mix. From the 5' RACE reads, TCRdb called clonotypes with MiXCR, one entry per CDR3 protein. This table has 1.5 million to 2 million distinct CDR3 sequences, around 48% appearing once. Looked up from germline, CDR1 is SEHNR and CDR2 is FQNEAQ (reference sequence). The CDR3 runs to 13 residues. Trimming cost V 6 bases and J 5 bases, with 14 bases left between them. The chain links TRBV7-9 to TRBJ2-7; D is possibly TRBD2 (6 bases). The clonotype comes from a woman aged 40 to 50 in good health. The specimen was blood. The CDR3 DNA reads TGTGCCAGCAGAGCCCCCGGGGGTCACGAGCAGTACTTC. It codes for CASRAPGGHEQYF.